These 8 T cell receptor beta chains were sequenced from one sample in a study of blood T cell repertoires in COVID-19. Method: immunoSEQ multiplex PCR; TCRdb's copy keeps in-frame clones and lacks some. The table has approximately 240,000 clones, more than 70% seen once; the top ten hold roughly 2%. Sequencing was carried out using peripheral blood. These receptors all stem from a woman between 40 and 55 years old who had recovered from COVID-19.

The rearrangement links TRBV5-1 to TRBJ2-1, with D possibly TRBD1 on 7 matching bases. Germline V lookup: CDR1 SGHRS, CDR2 YFSETQ. This CDR3 has 16 amino acids. Trimming took 4 bases from V and 12 from J, leaving 26 bases between them. The DNA of the CDR3 is TGCGCCAGCAGCCCAGGAGGGACAGCGGCTTCTAGTATGCAGTTCTTC. Protein sequence: CASSPGGTAASSMQFF.

The rearrangement uses TRBV27 and TRBJ1-5, with D hard to call. This CDR3 has 19 amino acids. The V end lost 2 bases, the J end lost 0 bases, and 20 bases lay between the germline ends. The germline V gene has CDR1 MNHEY and CDR2 SMNVEV (reference sequence). CDR3 bases: TGTGCCAGCAGTTTAAGGGCGGGGAGTCCATACTATAGCAATCAGCCCCAGCATTTT. Protein product: CASSLRAGSPYYSNQPQHF.

This chain links TRBV7-2 with TRBJ1-5; D is undetermined. The ends were cut back, 1 base at V and 5 bases at J, with 6 bases in the middle. Germline-derived CDR1 and CDR2 are SGHTA and FQGNSA. This CDR3 has 13 amino acids. The CDR3 spells CASSLVRYQPQHF. The CDR3 bases are TGTGCCAGCAGCTTAGTTCGGTATCAGCCCCAGCATTTT.

This rearrangement joins TRBV7-2 to TRBJ1-5, with a possible D match to TRBD1 (6 bases). Trimming left V 4 bases short and J 0 bases short, with 10 bases between. Germline CDR1 and CDR2: SGHTA and FQGNSA. The CDR3 extends over 15 amino acids. The CDR3, as DNA: TGTGCCAGCAGCTCTGGACAGATTAGCAATCAGCCCCAGCATTTT. It translates to CASSSGQISNQPQHF.

This chain links TRBV7-3 with TRBJ2-7; TRBD2 might be the D (6 bases). The CDR3 has 15 amino acids. V dropped 5 bases and J dropped 2 bases, with 16 bases sitting between them. Germline CDR1 SGHTA, CDR2 FQGTGA. CDR3 bases: TGTGCCAGCAGCGAGTACACGGGGGAAACCTACGAGCAGTACTTC. The encoded protein is CASSEYTGETYEQYF.

The gene calls are TRBV4-3 and TRBJ1-4; no clear D. The CDR3 contains 15 residues. Trimming stripped 0 bases from V and 8 bases from J, with 13 bases between. CDR1 is LGHNA, CDR2 YSLEER, per germline. In DNA form, the CDR3 reads TGCGCCAGCAGCCAAGAGTCCCTCCGGAGCGAAAAACTGTTTTTT. It specifies CASSQESLRSEKLFF.

The rearrangement uses TRBV6-5 and TRBJ2-7, with TRBD1 as a possible D gene (6 bases). The germline V gene has CDR1 MNHEY and CDR2 SVGAGI. V was pared by 3 bases and J by 2 bases, with 11 bases between. This CDR3 is built from 14 residues. CDR3 nucleotide sequence: TGTGCCAGCAGTTATAGTACAGGGCCCTACGAGCAGTACTTC. Translation gives CASSYSTGPYEQYF.

This clone was observed a single time. The chain has TRBV15 and TRBJ2-5; 7 bases align to TRBD1. V lost 2 bases to trimming and J lost 3 bases; unmatched junction nucleotides: 3. The CDR3 spans 14 residues. The germline CDR1 and CDR2 sequences are LNHNV and YYDKDF (reference sequence). The CDR3 coding sequence is TGTGCCACCAGCAGACTCCAGGGGGAAGAGACCCAGTACTTC. Its protein product is CATSRLQGEETQYF.